This T cell receptor (beta chain) stems from a study of T-cell memory formation after mild COVID-19. Looking at the study overall: Largely donor-specific TCR clusters were found. Findings of the study overall: Cross-reactive memory apparently joined, as some responding clones appeared in pre-infection memory.

Constant-segment primers served in 5'RACE that generated TCR alpha and TCR beta cDNA libraries bearing sample barcodes and UMIs. TCRdb reprocessed the 5' RACE reads with MiXCR, giving one entry per CDR3 protein. Of 300,000 to 350,000 distinct CDR3 sequences in the sample, roughly 19% are singletons; the top ten hold under 25%. The CDR3 spans 13 residues. CDR1 and CDR2 (germline): SNHLY, FYNNEI. Trimming cost V 6 bases and J 8 bases, with 11 bases left between them. This clonotype has a handful of counts. As yet, its antigen is unknown. The gene calls are TRBV2 and TRBJ1-6; tentatively, D is TRBD1 (6 bases). The receptor was derived from a man in his late teens or twenties who had mild COVID-19 (a few samples of this study predate the infection). Cell type and time point are not known. The sequencing input was PBMCs or a T cell subset sorted from them (not recorded which). The CDR3 sequence is CASSKQGDSPLHF. CDR3 DNA sequence: TGTGCCAGCAGCAAACAGGGAGATTCACCCCTCCACTTT.